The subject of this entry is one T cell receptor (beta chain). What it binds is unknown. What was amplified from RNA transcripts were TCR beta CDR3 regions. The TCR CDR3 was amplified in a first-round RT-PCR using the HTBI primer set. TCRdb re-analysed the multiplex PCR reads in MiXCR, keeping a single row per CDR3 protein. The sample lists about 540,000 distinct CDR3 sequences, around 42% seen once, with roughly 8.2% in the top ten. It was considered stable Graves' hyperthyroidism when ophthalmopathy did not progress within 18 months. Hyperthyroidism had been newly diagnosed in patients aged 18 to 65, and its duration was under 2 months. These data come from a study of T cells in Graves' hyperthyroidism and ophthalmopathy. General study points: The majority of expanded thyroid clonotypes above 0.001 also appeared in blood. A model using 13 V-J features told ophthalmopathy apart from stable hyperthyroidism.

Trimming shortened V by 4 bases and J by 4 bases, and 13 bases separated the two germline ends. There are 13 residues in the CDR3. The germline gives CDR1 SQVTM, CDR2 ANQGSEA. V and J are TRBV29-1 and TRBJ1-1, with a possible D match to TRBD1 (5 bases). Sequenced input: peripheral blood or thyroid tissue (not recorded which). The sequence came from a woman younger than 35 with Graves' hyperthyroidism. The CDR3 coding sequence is TGCAGCGTTGCCAAGAATGGGGGCACTGAAGCTTTCTTT. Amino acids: CSVAKNGGTEAFF.